The entry that follows covers one TCR beta chain sequence. Its antigen is still unknown. This record comes from a study of Tregs in tolerant kidney transplant recipients. Overall study results and limits: Tolerant patients' donor-specific Tregs expanded beyond overall Tregs, suggesting antigen-driven growth. Findings come from small patient numbers and require larger validation. Nucleotide sequences could not be compared across some patients' samples due to primer changes.

The CDR3 consists of 16 residues. V was pared by 0 bases and J by 3 bases, with 5 bases of the junction left unmatched. Germline-derived CDR1 and CDR2 are LGHNA and YNFKEQ. Method: immunoSEQ multiplex PCR; TCRdb's copy keeps in-frame clones and lacks some. The table includes some 71,000 clones, around nine tenths detected once. This chain uses TRBV4-2 with TRBJ2-7; 10 bases are shared with TRBD1. The TCR comes from a human donor who received a combined kidney and bone marrow transplant. The sequencing used CD4+ T cells from blood, collected before the transplant. The CDR3 spells CASSQERTGGNYEQYF. CDR3 nucleotide sequence: TGTGCCAGCAGCCAAGAAAGGACAGGGGGGAACTACGAGCAGTACTTC.